This TCR beta chain was retrieved from a study of shared clonotypes between healthy human individuals. Study information: Three CD4 naive, three CD4 memory, two CD8 naive and one CD8 memory plate were used per donor.

Genomic DNA (from each subset) was split evenly across several immunoSEQ plates. Sequencing was performed with immunoSEQ multiplex PCR; in TCRdb, only in-frame clones are kept and a portion is missing. The profile covers approximately 2.3 million clones, with 93% appearing a single time and 0.3% to 0.4% taken by the ten largest. Germline V gene data show CDR1 as SQVTM and CDR2 as ANQGSEA. The CDR3 covers 13 residues. Germline trimming cut 5 bases from V and 5 bases from J; bases unmatched to any gene: 5. The sample was naive CD4+ T cells from PBMCs. This sample's subset: CD45RA+ positively selected. This TCR was recovered from a man aged 18 to 30 in good health. Some clones in this sample may be carry-over from other donors' samples. The chain carries TRBV29-1 and TRBJ1-2; 10 bases are shared with TRBD1. The CDR3 DNA is TGCAGCGTTCGACAGGGGGCTAGGTATGGCTACACCTTC. The encoded protein is CSVRQGARYGYTF.